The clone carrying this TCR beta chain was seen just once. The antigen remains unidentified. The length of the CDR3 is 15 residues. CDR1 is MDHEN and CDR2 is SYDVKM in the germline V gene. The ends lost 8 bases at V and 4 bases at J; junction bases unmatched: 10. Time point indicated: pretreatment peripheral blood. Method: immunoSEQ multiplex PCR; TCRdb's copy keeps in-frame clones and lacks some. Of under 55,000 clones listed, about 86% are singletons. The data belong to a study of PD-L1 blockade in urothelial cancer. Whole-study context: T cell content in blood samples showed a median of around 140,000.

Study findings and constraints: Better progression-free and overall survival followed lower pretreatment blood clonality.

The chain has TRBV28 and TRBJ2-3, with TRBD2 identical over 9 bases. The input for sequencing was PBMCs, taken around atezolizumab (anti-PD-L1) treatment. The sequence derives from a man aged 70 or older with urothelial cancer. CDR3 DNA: TGTGCCAGCCTTCATAGCGGGAGCCGGGCAGATACGCAGTATTTT. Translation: CASLHSGSRADTQYF.